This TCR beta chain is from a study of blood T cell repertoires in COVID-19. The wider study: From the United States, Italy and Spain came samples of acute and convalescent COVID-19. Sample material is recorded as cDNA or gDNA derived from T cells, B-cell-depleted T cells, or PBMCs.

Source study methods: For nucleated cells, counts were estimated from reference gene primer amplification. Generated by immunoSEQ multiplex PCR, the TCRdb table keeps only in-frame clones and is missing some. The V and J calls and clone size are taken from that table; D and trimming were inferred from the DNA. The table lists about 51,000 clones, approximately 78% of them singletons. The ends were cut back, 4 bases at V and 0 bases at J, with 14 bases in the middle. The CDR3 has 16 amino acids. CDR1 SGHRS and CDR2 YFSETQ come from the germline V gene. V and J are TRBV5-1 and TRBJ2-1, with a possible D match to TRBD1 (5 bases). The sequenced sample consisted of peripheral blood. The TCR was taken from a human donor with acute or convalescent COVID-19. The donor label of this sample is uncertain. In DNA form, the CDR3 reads TGCGCCAGCAGCCCAGGGATGGCTATCTCCTACAATGAGCAGTTCTTC. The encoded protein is CASSPGMAISYNEQFF.